The source of this TCR beta chain is a study of human T cells and chemical hapten exposure. Time point noted: pre-sensitization, week 0. Noted treatment: therapeutic diphenylcyclopropenone sensitization with weekly scalp DPC. This clonotype was observed many times. CDR1 MNHEY and CDR2 SVGEGT come from the germline V gene. There are 11 residues in the CDR3. Trimming stripped 8 bases from V and 3 bases from J, with 8 bases between. Attachment of unique molecular identifiers to individual cDNA molecules was performed in the library. TCRdb re-called the RACE reads with MiXCR, one entry per CDR3 protein. The table lists 270,000 or so distinct CDR3 sequences, approximately 7.5% of them singletons.

This TCR was sampled from a young man with alopecia areata. Some clones in this sample may be carry-over from other donors' samples. The chain has TRBV6-2 or TRBV6-3 and TRBJ2-7; no definite D call. Sequences were derived from whole blood, sampled in connection with sensitization to the hapten diphenylcyclopropenone (DPC). The CDR3: CASSRSYEQYV. DNA for the CDR3: TGTGCCAGCTCTCGAAGCTACGAGCAGTACGTC.